Listed below are T cell receptor beta chains from one sample, sequenced in a study of shared clonotypes between healthy human individuals. The method was immunoSEQ multiplex PCR; TCRdb's version includes in-frame clones alone and lacks a portion of them. This table has around 610,000 clones, roughly 96% appearing once. Sequencing was performed on naive CD8+ T cells sorted from blood. These receptors all stem from a woman in her 30s in good health. CDR3s include the opening cysteine and the closing phenylalanine or tryptophan. Each record gives: D gene, V gene, clone size, J gene, CDR3 protein, CDR3 DNA. D genes are given only for firm matches. Not all rows give a size; the values are once, few, many and, for expanded clones, a class.

.	TRBV7-3	.	TRBJ2-7	CASSIDSTPTYEQYF	TGTGCCAGCAGCATTGACAGTACCCCAACCTACGAGCAGTACTTC
.	TRBV5-6	.	TRBJ2-2	CASSLSYGELFF	TGTGCCAGCAGCTTGTCCTACGGGGAGCTGTTTTTT
TRBD2	TRBV30	.	TRBJ2-7	CAWSPTSGNEQYF	TGTGCCTGGAGTCCGACTAGCGGGAACGAGCAGTACTTC
.	TRBV19	.	TRBJ1-5	CASSTSGPQHF	TGTGCCAGTAGTACGTCCGGGCCCCAGCATTTT
.	TRBV27	.	TRBJ2-3	CASSFIPLYTDTQYF	TGTGCCAGCAGTTTCATACCCCTTTACACAGATACGCAGTATTTT
TRBD1	TRBV7-6	.	TRBJ2-7	CASSPGTGAYEQYF	TGTGCCAGCAGCCCCGGGACAGGGGCGTACGAGCAGTACTTC
.	TRBV5-6	.	TRBJ1-2	CASSLGTRYGYTF	TGTGCCAGCAGCTTGGGTACACGCTATGGCTACACCTTC
.	TRBV2	.	TRBJ1-1	CASRPRVETEAFF	TGTGCCAGCAGGCCCAGGGTGGAAACTGAAGCTTTCTTT
.	TRBV6-5	.	TRBJ2-2	CASSYSDSPGELFF	TGTGCCAGCAGTTACTCCGACAGTCCCGGGGAGCTGTTTTTT
.	TRBV4-1	.	TRBJ2-1	CASSQTRARNEQFF	TGCGCCAGCAGCCAAACGCGGGCCCGCAATGAGCAGTTCTTC
.	TRBV21-1	.	TRBJ2-7	CASLQHRLGYEQYF	TGTGCCAGCTTACAACATAGGCTGGGCTACGAGCAGTACTTC
.	TRBV28	.	TRBJ2-2	CASSFRGPGTGELFF	TGTGCCAGCAGTTTTCGGGGACCAGGCACCGGGGAGCTGTTTTTT
TRBD2	TRBV5-4	once	TRBJ2-7	CASSLGRESTYEQYF	TGTGCCAGCAGCTTGGGGCGGGAGTCTACCTACGAGCAGTACTTC
TRBD1	TRBV7-2	.	TRBJ2-1	CASRPGQHNEQFF	TGTGCCAGCAGACCGGGACAGCACAATGAGCAGTTCTTC
TRBD1	TRBV5-1	once	TRBJ2-2	CASSLEPDRVHTGELFF	TGCGCCAGCAGCTTGGAACCCGACAGGGTCCACACCGGGGAGCTGTTTTTT
TRBD2	TRBV27	.	TRBJ2-1	CASSLSAGGAPHEQFF	TGTGCCAGCAGTTTATCTGCGGGAGGGGCACCCCATGAGCAGTTCTTC
.	TRBV7-3	once	TRBJ2-5	CATSARGETQYF	TGTGCCACCTCCGCGCGAGGCGAGACCCAGTACTTC
.	TRBV5-4	.	TRBJ1-2	CASSRDGPSMGYTF	TGTGCCAGCAGCCGGGACGGACCCTCTATGGGCTACACCTTC
.	TRBV5-1	.	TRBJ2-7	CASSHRGEPYEQYF	TGCGCCAGCAGCCACCGTGGAGAGCCCTACGAGCAGTACTTC
.	TRBV2	.	TRBJ2-5	CASSDGNQETQYF	TGTGCCAGCAGTGACGGGAACCAAGAGACCCAGTACTTC
TRBD2	TRBV6-4	.	TRBJ2-5	CASSAPGASGQETQYF	TGTGCCAGCAGTGCCCCGGGTGCTAGCGGGCAAGAGACCCAGTACTTC
.	TRBV7-9	once	TRBJ2-3	CASSLGADTQYF	TGTGCCAGCAGCCTAGGGGCAGATACGCAGTATTTT
.	TRBV6-1	.	TRBJ1-1	CASREINGGPEAFF	TGTGCCAGCAGAGAGATTAATGGGGGGCCTGAAGCTTTCTTT
.	TRBV27	.	TRBJ2-7	CASSFSLGERSYEQYF	TGTGCCAGCAGTTTTTCCCTGGGGGAGAGGTCTTACGAGCAGTACTTC
.	TRBV11-2	.	TRBJ2-2	CASSLGANENTGELFF	TGTGCCAGCAGCTTAGGGGCGAACGAGAACACCGGGGAGCTGTTTTTT
TRBD2	TRBV5-4	.	TRBJ2-3	CASGLAGDTQYF	TGTGCCAGCGGACTAGCGGGAGATACGCAGTATTTT
.	TRBV7-2	.	TRBJ2-5	CASSGQRRSARETQYF	TGTGCCAGCAGCGGACAGAGACGGTCGGCTCGAGAGACCCAGTACTTC
.	TRBV27	.	TRBJ2-4	CASGMGKNIQYF	TGTGCCAGCGGAATGGGCAAAAACATTCAGTACTTC